Described below is a single TCR beta chain sequence and its context. Repertoires were generated with immunoSEQ multiplex PCR, while TCRdb's copy carries only in-frame clones and drops some. The sample has tens of thousands of clones; 70% to 85% are singletons. This sample was included in a study of somatic mutations in cytotoxic T cells in rheumatoid arthritis. The length of the CDR3 is 15 residues. CDR1 and CDR2 (germline): SGHRS, YFSETQ. Losses at the gene ends were 0 bases for V and 5 bases for J; bases not matched to a gene: 7. This TCR was recovered from a man aged 35-49 years in good health. Sequenced: CD8+ T cells sorted from blood. V and J are TRBV5-1 and TRBJ2-7; TRBD2 matches 8 bases. CDR3 loop: CASSLEAGVGDEQYF. The CDR3 DNA sequence: TGCGCCAGCAGCTTGGAAGCGGGAGTGGGCGACGAGCAGTACTTC.